The entry that follows covers one T cell receptor beta chain sequence. Its antigen remains undetermined. Base qualities are not recorded, but no much larger clone differs from it by a single base. The cysteine opens and the phenylalanine closes a CDR3 of 18 amino acids. Left in the record is the CDR3 DNA by itself, 54 bases read in frame from the first base. At the junction V is shortened by 7 bases and J by 1 base, with 25 bases in between. In the germline V gene, CDR1 corresponds to MGHRA and CDR2 to YSYEKL. The CDR3 regions of human TCRbeta chains were analyzed by immunosequencing. Turning to the authors' computational methods: Repertoire TCRs were matched against a reference library of SARS-CoV-2-specific TCRs generated with the MIRA antigen-specificity platform. Breadth meant the fraction of unique TCRs that were SARS-CoV-2-associated, whereas depth meant the fraction of total T cells that were SARS-CoV-2-associated. Each spike-specific TCR was assigned to its reactive spike region and to a CD4 or CD8 class using the MIRA data. Log10-transformed breadth and depth values were compared by one-way ANOVA with Sidak's multiple comparisons tests. TCRdb re-hosts the immuneACCESS table, in-frame sequences only. Its copies lack some clones; in the studies checked, an unresolved V gene accounts for under half of them, and the cause for the rest is not known. V, J and clone size reflect that table, while D and trimming were determined from the DNA. This sample has 100,000 to 150,000 clones in its table, and about 91% of those were observed once. The ten most abundant clones make up roughly 2% of the sample.

The data stem from a study of T cell responses to AZD1222 COVID-19 vaccine (dated by TCRdb to the early 2020s). With respect to the entire study: TCR sequencing covered 230 or so trial participants: some 210 given two doses of AZD1222 and 26 given two doses of MenACWY control vaccine. Trial participants were enrolled by age into 18-55, 56-69 and 70-plus year subgroups, with 148, 28 and 57 TCR-sequenced participants respectively.

The paper's findings and limits, for the study overall: After two AZD1222 doses, spike-specific TCR breadth and depth were significantly higher than at day 0 and than in MenACWY recipients. CD4 TCRs associated with the vaccine covered the entire spike protein, and the dominant responses were in regions 160-218 and 743-854. Participants were mostly white British, with more females than males. The authors suggested clonal diversity may have been underestimated. Conclusions about previously exposed vaccinees were limited because only six or seven AZD1222 recipients were SARS-CoV-2 seropositive at baseline. In the small 56-69-year group, the increase in depth fell short of significance, most likely because of low power. Because no samples from the day 14 peak response were available, repertoires could be characterized only after the peak T cell response. Reportedly, close to half of the unique spike-specific TCRs recognized epitopes lying outside the regions that are mutated in the B.1.351 and B.1.1.7 variants.

Interpreted using the paper, the time point label stands for: about 28 days (+/-7) after the second vaccine dose. AZD1222 recipients with second doses at about 4 weeks or about 12 weeks were pooled, because spike-specific TCR depth and breadth did not differ between schedules. The vaccinee samples were drawn from two UK trials, COV001 and COV002, one of which was a single-blind randomized controlled phase 2/3 trial testing AZD1222 (ChAdOx1 nCoV-19) in healthy adults. Trial participant PBMC samples were collected at day 0 and day 28 after the second dose for TCRbeta chain sequencing. Material: peripheral blood, obtained 28 days after the second AZD1222 dose. This clonotype was obtained from an adult who received the AZD1222 COVID-19 vaccine. The chain is made from TRBV4-1 and TRBJ1-2; the D segment could be TRBD1, given 5 matching bases. The CDR3 amino acid sequence is: CASNSPGGTRDHNYGYTF. In nucleotides, the sequence is TGCGCCAGCAATTCACCCGGGGGAACCAGGGACCATAACTATGGCTACACCTTC.